Following are 24 T cell receptor beta chains from one sample sequenced in a study of blood T cell repertoires in COVID-19. Profiled with immunoSEQ multiplex PCR; TCRdb holds only in-frame clones, not every one. The data contain around 100,000 clones, about 91% of them seen just once; the ten biggest clones take up about 3%. The sample consisted of peripheral blood. The source is a human donor in a cohort sampled during active COVID-19.

V usage is TRBV6-2 or TRBV6-3 and J usage is TRBJ2-2, with 13 positions matching TRBD2. The CDR3 length is 16 residues. After removal of 6 bases from V and 8 bases from J, the junction contained 9 bases not matched to a gene. Germline V gene lookup returns CDR1 MNHEY and CDR2 SVGEGT. The DNA for the CDR3 is TGTGCCAGCAGCCCTACCTGGACTAGCGGGGGTGGGGAGCTGTTTTTT. Residues: CASSPTWTSGGGELFF.

As concerns this clone: A junction boundary mismatches the germline segment, possibly from a read error. J is TRBJ1-2 and V is TRBV4-1; D is unresolved. CDR3 size: 13 residues. Germline-derived CDR1 and CDR2 are MGHRA and YSYEKL. The CDR3 nucleotides are TGCGCCAGCAGCCAAGAGGCGGTCACCTCCTTCTCCTTC. Its translation is CASSQEAVTSFSF.

The chain is built from TRBV5-1 and TRBJ1-1, with D perhaps TRBD1 (5 bases). V shed 2 bases and J shed 6 bases, with 11 bases lying between them. This CDR3 has 13 amino acids. Germline-derived CDR1 and CDR2 are SGHRS and YFSETQ. The DNA of the CDR3 is TGCGCCAGCAGCTTAAGGGGTGGCGCTGAAGCTTTCTTT. The encoded protein is CASSLRGGAEAFF.

The rearrangement uses TRBV19 and TRBJ2-7, with a possible D match to TRBD1 (5 bases). The V end was cut by 2 bases, the J end by 7 bases, with 12 bases between. The germline CDR1 and CDR2 sequences are LNHDA and SQIVND (reference sequence). CDR3 size: 13 residues. The CDR3 reads CASSIYDSSEQYF. The CDR3 nucleotides are TGTGCCAGTAGTATATACGACAGCTCTGAGCAGTACTTC.

V usage is TRBV29-1 and J usage is TRBJ1-1, with a tentative D call TRBD1 (5 bases). Germline CDR1 is SQVTM and CDR2 is ANQGSEA. Trimming stripped 7 bases from V and 0 bases from J, with 18 bases between. The CDR3 contains 15 residues. CDR3 bases: TGCAGCGCTGCGGCCAGGGTGGGGATGAACACTGAAGCTTTCTTT. Protein sequence: CSAAARVGMNTEAFF.

The rearrangement links TRBV9 to TRBJ2-1; no clear D gene. The CDR3 contains 13 residues. The V end was cut by 0 bases, the J end by 3 bases, with 4 bases between. CDR1 and CDR2 (germline): SGDLS, YYNGEE. Written as DNA, the CDR3 is TGTGCCAGCAGCGTAGGAGTCTACAATGAGCAGTTCTTC. It is translated as CASSVGVYNEQFF.

The chain combines TRBV4-2 with TRBJ2-5; 10 nucleotides align to TRBD2. The germline gives CDR1 LGHNA, CDR2 YNFKEQ. V lost 3 bases, J lost 5 bases, and 15 bases stayed unmatched. The CDR3 extends over 18 amino acids. This CDR3 reads CASSQAAGAGGPAETQYF. CDR3 in DNA: TGTGCCAGCAGCCAGGCCGCGGGAGCGGGGGGGCCGGCCGAGACCCAGTACTTC.

This clone was detected once. This chain's CDR3 is CAWSGHNQPQHF. The CDR3 bases are TGTGCCTGGAGTGGTCACAATCAGCCCCAGCATTTT. This chain links TRBV30 with TRBJ1-5; D gene uncertain. Looked up from germline, CDR1 is GTSNPN and CDR2 is SVGIG (reference sequence). The CDR3 length is 12 residues. The V end lost 1 base, the J end lost 3 bases, and 4 bases lay between the germline ends.

The V gene is TRBV19, the J gene TRBJ2-2; TRBD2 matches at 8 bases. The CDR3 length is 14 residues. Germline CDR1 is LNHDA and CDR2 is SQIVND (reference sequence). V shed 7 bases and J 1 base; nucleotides not matched to a gene: 2. CDR3 bases: TGTGCCAGTAACCTAGCGGGGAACACCGGGGAGCTGTTTTTT. It encodes CASNLAGNTGELFF.

The V call is TRBV27, the J call TRBJ2-5, with 8 bases identical to TRBD2. Trimming cost V 4 bases and J 0 bases; bases outside gene matches: 16. This CDR3 has 19 amino acids. Germline loops: CDR1 MNHEY, CDR2 SMNVEV (reference sequence). CDR3 sequence (DNA): TGTGCCAGCAGTTCGACCATCCCGTGGACTAGCTATTACCAAGAGACCCAGTACTTC. This gives the protein CASSSTIPWTSYYQETQYF.

V usage is TRBV29-1 and J usage is TRBJ2-7; 9 bases are a match to TRBD1. The CDR3 runs 15 residues. J gave up 2 bases and V 3 bases, and 8 bases lay outside the gene matches. The germline V gene encodes CDR1 SQVTM and CDR2 ANQGSEA. The CDR3 sequence is CSVERRTGDPYEQYF. CDR3 coding DNA: TGCAGCGTTGAGCGTAGGACAGGGGACCCCTACGAGCAGTACTTC.

This clone has a single count. This same CDR3 is encoded by further DNA sequences in the sample. The rearrangement joins TRBV5-1 to TRBJ2-5; TRBD2 is a possible D gene (5 bases). Trimming removed 0 bases from V and 5 bases from J, with 5 bases in between. Germline V gene data show CDR1 as SGHRS and CDR2 as YFSETQ. The CDR3 contains 12 residues. The CDR3 DNA reads TGCGCCAGCAGCTTGGCGGGGGAGACCCAGTACTTC. This sequence encodes CASSLAGETQYF.

This chain uses TRBV6-2 or TRBV6-3 with TRBJ2-1; D perhaps matches TRBD2 (7 bases). The germline V gene has CDR1 MNHEY and CDR2 SVGEGT. The V end lost 4 bases, the J end lost 10 bases, and 11 bases lay between the germline ends. The CDR3 has 12 amino acids. CDR3 protein: CASSWGGREQFF. CDR3 nucleotide sequence: TGTGCCAGCAGTTGGGGGGGCCGGGAGCAGTTCTTC.

The chain joins TRBV27 to TRBJ2-4; 10 nucleotides line up with TRBD2. This CDR3 is built from 14 residues. The junction had 3 bases not matched to a gene; V was cut back by 5 bases and J by 5 bases. CDR1 MNHEY and CDR2 SMNVEV come from the germline V gene (reference sequence). CDR3 bases: TGTGCCAGCAGTCTAGCGGGAGTTGAAAACATTCAGTACTTC. Residues: CASSLAGVENIQYF.

This clone was observed a single time. This sequence joins TRBV5-1 and TRBJ2-3, with 9 nucleotides matching TRBD2. This CDR3 is 15 amino acids long. Germline trimming cut 4 bases from V and 4 bases from J; bases unmatched to any gene: 7. Germline CDR1 and CDR2: SGHRS and YFSETQ. The CDR3 is CASSLGLAVSDTQYF. Here the CDR3 DNA reads TGCGCCAGCAGCCTGGGACTAGCAGTTTCAGATACGCAGTATTTT.

The gene calls are TRBV5-4 and TRBJ1-2; 9 positions match TRBD1. V was clipped by 3 bases and J by 7 bases; unmatched bases: 10. The CDR3 has 15 residues. The germline CDR1 and CDR2 sequences are SGHNT and YYREEE (reference sequence). The CDR3 loop is CASSSVTGGVRGYTF. The CDR3 DNA follows: TGTGCCAGCAGCTCCGTCACAGGGGGCGTGCGTGGCTACACCTTC.

This clone is a singleton in its sample. V gene TRBV30 combines with J gene TRBJ1-5, with D possibly TRBD1 on 6 matching bases. Trimming took off 2 bases at V and 7 bases at J, with 15 bases between the two ends. Germline loops: CDR1 GTSNPN, CDR2 SVGIG (reference sequence). The CDR3 is 14 residues long. The CDR3 nucleotides are TGTGCCTGGAGTATCGGGGGGCGGGGCCAGCCCCAGCATTTT. Translating it yields CAWSIGGRGQPQHF.

The V and J genes are TRBV18 and TRBJ1-4; the match to TRBD1 covers 8 bases. Germline CDR1 is KGHSH and CDR2 is LQKENI. V was pared by 3 bases and J by 2 bases, with 2 bases of the junction left unmatched. The CDR3 consists of 15 residues. DNA for the CDR3: TGTGCCAGCTCACCCTGGACAGGGACTAATGAAAAACTGTTTTTT. Translated, it gives CASSPWTGTNEKLFF.

The chain couples TRBV19 to TRBJ1-6; D perhaps matches TRBD1 (5 bases). Per germline, CDR1 LNHDA and CDR2 SQIVND (reference sequence). V lost 2 bases, J lost 6 bases, and 8 bases lay in between. This CDR3 has 14 amino acids. The CDR3 bases are TGTGCCAGTAGTATACGACAGTCTAATTCACCCCTCCACTTT. Protein: CASSIRQSNSPLHF.

This clone was seen just once. The gene calls are TRBV9 and TRBJ1-3; D ambiguous. This CDR3 region has 15 residues. Germline values: CDR1 SGDLS, CDR2 YYNGEE. The V end was cut by 0 bases, the J end by 0 bases, with 7 bases between. In DNA form, the CDR3 reads TGTGCCAGCAGCGTAGTGGGAGACTCTGGAAACACCATATATTTT. Its protein product is CASSVVGDSGNTIYF.

V gene TRBV5-1 combines with J gene TRBJ2-2; 9 positions match TRBD1. Unmatched junction bases numbered 11, after V lost 5 bases and J lost 6 bases. Germline-derived CDR1 and CDR2 are SGHRS and YFSETQ. The CDR3 totals 16 residues. The CDR3 spells CASSIQGAGDAGELFF. CDR3 DNA sequence: TGCGCCAGCAGTATACAGGGGGCCGGGGACGCCGGGGAGCTGTTTTTT.

The chain recombines TRBV10-3 with TRBJ2-7; maybe TRBD1 (6 bases). V was clipped by 3 bases and J by 2 bases, with 11 bases between them. This CDR3 contains 14 residues. Germline V gene data show CDR1 as ENHRY and CDR2 as SYGVKD. CDR3 in amino acids: CAISDAGAAYEQYF. The CDR3 DNA reads TGTGCCATCAGTGATGCAGGGGCGGCCTACGAGCAGTACTTC.

The rearrangement joins TRBV28 to TRBJ1-5; weak D call: TRBD1 (6 bases). Germline assignment: CDR1 MDHEN and CDR2 SYDVKM. V dropped 6 bases and J dropped 0 bases, with 12 bases sitting between them. This CDR3 is built from 15 residues. CDR3 residues: CASSRGQNSNQPQHF. CDR3 in DNA: TGTGCCAGCAGCCGAGGACAGAATAGCAATCAGCCCCAGCATTTT. The whole variable domain, filled in from reference TRBV28 and TRBJ1-5, reads DVKVTQSSRYLVKRTGEKVFLECVQDMDHENMFWYRQDPGLGLRLIYFSYDVKMKEKGDIPEGYSVSREKKERFSLILESASTNQTSMYLCASSRGQNSNQPQHFGDGTRLSIL.

The chain joins TRBV7-2 to TRBJ2-1; D call uncertain. The CDR3 consists of 13 residues. Germline V gene sequence: CDR1 SGHTA, CDR2 FQGNSA. The V and J ends lost 1 base and 8 bases respectively, with 9 bases between them. The CDR3 is CASSLDLQDEQFF. CDR3 nucleotide sequence: TGTGCCAGCAGCTTAGACCTCCAGGATGAGCAGTTCTTC.